The 9 T cell receptor beta chains listed next were all sequenced from one sample in a study of CXCR3-negative and CXCR3-positive naive CD8 T cells. The libraries of TRB cDNA were prepared using 5' RACE with UMI labels. TCRdb re-called the 5' RACE reads and gives one entry per CDR3 protein, without DNA. The data show 100,000 to 150,000 distinct CDR3 sequences, and the top ten clones hold 0.45% to 0.6%. The specimen was naive CXCR3- CD8+ T cells from blood. Subset in this sample: CD45RO-CCR7+CD27+CD95- naive CD8+ T cells lacking CXCR3 (TNR3-). These receptor sequences come from a human donor in good health. Some clones in this sample may be carry-over from other donors' samples.

The CDR3 sequence: CASSLATLTGYISYEQYF. The V gene is TRBV7-2, the J gene TRBJ2-7; TCRdb's D gene call, TRBD1, goes unchecked for lack of DNA. CDR1 is SGHTA, CDR2 FQGNSA, per germline. This CDR3 comprises 18 residues. Complete variable domain (other parts from reference TRBV7-2 and TRBJ2-7): GAGVSQSPSNKVTEKGKDVELRCDPISGHTALYWYRQSLGQGLEFLIYFQGNSAPDKSGLPSDRFSAERTGGSVSTLTIQRTQQEDSAVYLCASSLATLTGYISYEQYFGPGTRLTVT.

This chain joins TRBV11-2 and TRBJ2-3; as DNA is missing, the TRBD1 call by TCRdb cannot be tested. The CDR3 is 13 amino acids. Germline CDR1 and CDR2: SGHAT and FQNNGV. The CDR3 sequence is CASSLDGGSAQYF.

The chain links TRBV5-5 to TRBJ2-1; TCRdb picks TRBD1, but there is no DNA to check that call. CDR1 SGHKS and CDR2 YYEKEE come from the germline V gene (reference sequence). CDR3 length: 17 residues. CDR3 loop: CASSFPGTGGSYNEEFF.

This chain uses TRBV23-1 with TRBJ2-5; TCRdb's D call, TRBD2, is unchecked because there is no DNA. TRBV23-1 is an ORF; its function is uncertain. This CDR3 has 17 amino acids. Here the CDR3 reads CASSQEGAGGPKETQYF.

This chain uses TRBV29-1 with TRBJ2-7; the D call of TRBD2 rests on TCRdb alone, since no DNA is present to check it. This CDR3 has 12 amino acids. Germline values: CDR1 SQVTM, CDR2 ANQGSEA. CDR3 residues: CSELRDQYEQYF.

The V and J genes are TRBV27 and TRBJ2-3; TCRdb's D call, TRBD1, is unchecked because there is no DNA. The CDR3 length is 16 residues. The germline CDR1 and CDR2 sequences are MNHEY and SMNVEV (reference sequence). The CDR3: CASSLEFGGTGDTQYF.

V usage is TRBV20-1 and J usage is TRBJ1-1; TCRdb returns TRBD1, unconfirmable since there is no DNA. Germline V lookup: CDR1 DFQATT, CDR2 SNEGSKA (reference sequence). The CDR3 covers 15 residues. The CDR3 loop reads CSARDAGTGGIEAFF.

The genes are TRBV19 and TRBJ2-1; the D gene TCRdb calls, TRBD2, cannot be checked with no DNA. CDR1 is LNHDA and CDR2 is SQIVND in the germline V gene (reference sequence). The CDR3 is 16 amino acids. The CDR3 spells CASSISGGPSYNEQFF. The whole variable domain, remainder taken from reference TRBV19 and TRBJ2-1, is DGGITQSPKYLFRKEGQNVTLSCEQNLNHDAMYWYRQDPGQGLRLIYYSQIVNDFQKGDIAEGYSVSREKKESFPLTVTSAQKNPTAFYLCASSISGGPSYNEQFFGPGTRLTVL.

The chain uses TRBV12-3 or TRBV12-4 and TRBJ1-2. The CDR3 length is 13 residues. The CDR3 region is CASSLTVYYGYTF.